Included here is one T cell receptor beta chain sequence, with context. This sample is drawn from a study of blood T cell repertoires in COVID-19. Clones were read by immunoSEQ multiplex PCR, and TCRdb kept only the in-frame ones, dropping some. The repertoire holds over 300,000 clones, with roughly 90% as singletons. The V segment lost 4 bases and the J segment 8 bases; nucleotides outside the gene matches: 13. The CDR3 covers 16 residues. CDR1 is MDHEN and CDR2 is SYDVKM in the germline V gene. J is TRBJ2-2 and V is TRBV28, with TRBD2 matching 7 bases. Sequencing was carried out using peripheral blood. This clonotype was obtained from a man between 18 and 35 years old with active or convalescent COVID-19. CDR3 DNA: TGTGCCAGCAGTTCCCCAGCCTCACTCGGGAGGGGGGAGCTGTTTTTT. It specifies CASSSPASLGRGELFF.